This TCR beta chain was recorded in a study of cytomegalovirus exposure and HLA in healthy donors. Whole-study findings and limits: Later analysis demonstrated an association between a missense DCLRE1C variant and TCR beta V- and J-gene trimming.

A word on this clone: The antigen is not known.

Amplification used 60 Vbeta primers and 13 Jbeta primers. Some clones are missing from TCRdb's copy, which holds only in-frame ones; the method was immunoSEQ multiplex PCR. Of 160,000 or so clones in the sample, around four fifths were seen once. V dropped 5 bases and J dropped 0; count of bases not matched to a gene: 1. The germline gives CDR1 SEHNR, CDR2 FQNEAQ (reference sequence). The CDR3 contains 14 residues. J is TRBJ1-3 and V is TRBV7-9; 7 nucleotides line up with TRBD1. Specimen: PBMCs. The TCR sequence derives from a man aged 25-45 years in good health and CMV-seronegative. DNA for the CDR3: TGTGCCAGCAGCCCAGGGGGCTCTGGAAACACCATATATTTT. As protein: CASSPGGSGNTIYF.